These 9 T cell receptor beta chains originate from one sample sequenced in a study of blood T cell repertoires in COVID-19. Here immunoSEQ multiplex PCR was the method, and the copy in TCRdb shows in-frame clones only, minus some. The sample lists about 170,000 clones; 74% were seen once. The sequenced sample was peripheral blood. Receptors were obtained from a woman older than 75 with acute or convalescent COVID-19.

This rearrangement joins TRBV27 to TRBJ1-1, with D maybe TRBD1 (5 bases). From germline, CDR1 is MNHEY and CDR2 SMNVEV (reference sequence). V was shortened by 6 bases and J by 8 bases, with 25 bases between the two germline ends. The CDR3 totals 16 residues. CDR3 DNA: TGTGCCAGCAGGATCGAGGGACGGGGAGGAGGAAGCGAAGCTTTCTTT. It is translated as CASRIEGRGGGSEAFF.

V and J are TRBV19 and TRBJ2-5, with 7 bases fitting TRBD1. The junction had 5 bases not matched to a gene; V was cut back by 4 bases and J by 0 bases. Germline V lookup: CDR1 LNHDA, CDR2 SQIVND (reference sequence). The CDR3 has 15 residues. CDR3 bases: TGTGCCAGTAGTAGCAGGGGGTCTTACCAAGAGACCCAGTACTTC. This gives the protein CASSSRGSYQETQYF.

The chain has TRBV18 and TRBJ1-2; TRBD1 matches at 9 bases. The CDR3 has 13 residues. Per the germline V gene, CDR1 is KGHSH and CDR2 is LQKENI. The ends lost 6 bases at V and 3 bases at J; junction bases unmatched: 2. The CDR3 nucleotides read TGTGCCAGCTCTACAGGGGGCGACTATGGCTACACCTTC. This translates into CASSTGGDYGYTF.

The V gene is TRBV2, the J gene TRBJ2-1, with TRBD2 matching 14 bases. J was trimmed by 9 bases and V by 4 bases; bases with no gene match: 8. The CDR3 covers 16 residues. Germline loops: CDR1 SNHLY, CDR2 FYNNEI. The CDR3 DNA reads as TGTGCCAGCAGTGTGGGACTAGCGGGAGATGGCGGTGAGCAGTTCTTC. Its protein product is CASSVGLAGDGGEQFF.

This clone is a singleton in its sample. The chain has TRBV5-4 and TRBJ1-1, with 8 bases fitting TRBD1. The V gene's germline CDR1 is SGHNT and CDR2 YYREEE (reference sequence). V dropped 0 bases and J dropped 11; count of bases not matched to a gene: 6. The CDR3 length is 13 residues. The CDR3 DNA is TGTGCCAGCAGCTTGGTGTCAGGGGGCGCGGCTTTCTTT. Translating gives CASSLVSGGAAFF. The complete variable domain, with remaining parts taken from reference TRBV5-4 and TRBJ1-1, reads ETGVTQSPTHLIKTRGQQVTLRCSSQSGHNTVSWYQQALGQGPQFIFQYYREEENGRGNFPPRFSGLQFPNYSSELNVNALELDDSALYLCASSLVSGGAAFFGQGTRLTVV.

This chain joins TRBV14 and TRBJ2-1, with 12 bases identical to TRBD2. The CDR3 length is 17 residues. CDR1 is SGHDN, CDR2 FVKESK, per germline. V dropped 4 bases and J dropped 7; count of bases not matched to a gene: 11. CDR3 nucleotides: TGTGCCAGCAGCCCCCTCTCTAGCGGGAGGGGGGTGAATGAGCAGTTCTTC. Its translation is CASSPLSSGRGVNEQFF.

V and J are TRBV5-1 and TRBJ2-1, with 11 bases aligning to TRBD1. V shed 0 bases and J 6 bases; nucleotides not matched to a gene: 5. The CDR3 has 16 residues. Germline assignment: CDR1 SGHRS and CDR2 YFSETQ. The CDR3, as DNA: TGCGCCAGCAGCTTGGAGGGACAGGGGGAGGGCAATGAGCAGTTCTTC. It encodes CASSLEGQGEGNEQFF.

V and J are TRBV3-1 (or the pseudogene TRBV3-2) and TRBJ1-2; maybe TRBD1 (5 bases). The V and J ends lost 0 bases and 7 bases respectively, with 9 bases between them. Germline assignment: CDR1 LGHDT and CDR2 YNNKEL (reference sequence). The CDR3 covers 13 residues. The CDR3 bases are TGTGCCAGCAGCCAAGACTTCACAGGTGGCTACACCTTC. Translated: CASSQDFTGGYTF.

This sequence joins TRBV7-9 and TRBJ2-7; the D is unclear. The V end lost 11 bases, the J end lost 0 bases, and 8 bases lay between the germline ends. The CDR3 runs 11 residues. Germline assignment: CDR1 SEHNR and CDR2 FQNEAQ (reference sequence). The DNA of the CDR3 is TGTGCCTCCGGCGGCTCCTACGAGCAGTACTTC. This gives the protein CASGGSYEQYF.